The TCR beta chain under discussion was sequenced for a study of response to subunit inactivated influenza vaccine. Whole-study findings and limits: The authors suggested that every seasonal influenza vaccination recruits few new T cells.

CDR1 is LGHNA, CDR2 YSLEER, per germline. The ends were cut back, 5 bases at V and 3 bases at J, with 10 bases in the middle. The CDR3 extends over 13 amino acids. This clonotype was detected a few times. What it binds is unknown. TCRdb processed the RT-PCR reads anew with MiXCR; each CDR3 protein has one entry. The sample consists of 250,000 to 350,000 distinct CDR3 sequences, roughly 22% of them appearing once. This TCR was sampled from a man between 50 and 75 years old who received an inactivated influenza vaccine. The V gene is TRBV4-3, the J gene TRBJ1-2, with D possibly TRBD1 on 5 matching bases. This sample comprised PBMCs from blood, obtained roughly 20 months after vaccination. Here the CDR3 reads CASSADSYYGYTF. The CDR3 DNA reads TGCGCCAGCAGCGCAGACAGTTACTATGGCTACACCTTC.